The clone carrying this T cell receptor (beta chain) was seen only once. The antigen remains unidentified. These data are taken from a study of cytomegalovirus exposure and HLA in healthy donors. General observations from the study: Under in vitro conditions, three CMV-associated chains were confirmed as specific for CMV antigens.

It was the roughly 110-subject validation cohort, separate from the approximately 670-subject first cohort, to which the donors belonged. CDR1 and CDR2 from the germline V gene are SGHRS and YFSETQ. The CDR3 is 17 residues long. The trim removed 6 bases at V and 2 bases at J, leaving 16 bases unmatched. TCRdb's copy holds only in-frame clones and misses some; the assay was immunoSEQ multiplex PCR. The repertoire has 150,000 to 200,000 clones, about 86% of them found once; the top ten carry approximately 2%. This TCR was sampled from a woman aged 18-35 years in good health and CMV-seronegative. The chain has TRBV5-1 and TRBJ2-5; 7 bases are a match to TRBD1. Material: PBMCs. The CDR3 coding sequence is TGCGCCAGCACCCCGGGGTACAGGGGTCCGGGTCAAGAGACCCAGTACTTC. Its protein is CASTPGYRGPGQETQYF.